This T cell receptor (beta chain) was recorded in a study of T-cell memory formation after mild COVID-19. V was clipped by 5 bases and J by 4 bases, with 15 bases between them. Germline V CDR1 and CDR2: MNHNS, SASEGT. This CDR3 contains 15 residues. TCRdb itself ran the 5' RACE reads through MiXCR, one entry per CDR3 protein. The table lists around 420,000 distinct CDR3 sequences, roughly a quarter of them singletons. This clonotype was picked up a small number of times. This sequence originates from an adult woman who had mild COVID-19 (a few samples of this study predate the infection). Cell type and time point are not known. The rearrangement joins TRBV6-1 to TRBJ2-1; D is perhaps TRBD1 (6 bases). The sample was PBMCs or a T cell subset sorted from them (not recorded which). CDR3 coding DNA: TGTGCCAGCAGTCAACCACTAGGGGGATACAATGAGCAGTTCTTC. Protein sequence: CASSQPLGGYNEQFF.